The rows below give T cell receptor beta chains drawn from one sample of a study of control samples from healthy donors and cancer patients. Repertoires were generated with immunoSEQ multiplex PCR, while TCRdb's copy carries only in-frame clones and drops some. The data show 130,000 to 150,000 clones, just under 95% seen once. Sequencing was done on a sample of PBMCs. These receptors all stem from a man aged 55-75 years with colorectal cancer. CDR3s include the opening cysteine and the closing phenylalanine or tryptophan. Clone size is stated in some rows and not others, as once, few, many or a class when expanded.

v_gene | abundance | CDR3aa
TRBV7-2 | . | CASSTIRRADYGYTF
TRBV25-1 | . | CASSARDRGAEQFF
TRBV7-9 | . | CASSTTGSGNTIYF
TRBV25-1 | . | CASGQSYGYTF
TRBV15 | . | CATSRRGETQYF
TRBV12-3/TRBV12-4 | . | CASRPSTDTQYF
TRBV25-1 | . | CASSPPGVKGHGYTF
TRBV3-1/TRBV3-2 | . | CASSLTGQNSPLHF
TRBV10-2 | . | CASRSPLAASGGFDSSYNEQFF
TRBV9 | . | CASSERQGSSYGYTF
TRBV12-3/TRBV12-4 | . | CATRPGGQETQYF
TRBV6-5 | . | CASRPGVNQPQHF
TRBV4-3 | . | CASSPPAAGGAGSGELFF
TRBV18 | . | CASSPGTESNYGYTF
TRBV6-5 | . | CASSYSGAADQPQHF
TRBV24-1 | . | CATSPGTGPASTDTQYF
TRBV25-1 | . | CASSETGITNEKLFF
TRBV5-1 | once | CASSSGTGGDEQYF
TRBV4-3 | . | CASSQHADRRGGYTF
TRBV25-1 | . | CASSELGTGRRETQYF
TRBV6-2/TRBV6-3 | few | CASSYGGAGQPQHF
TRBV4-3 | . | CASSQDSGTGHSGNTIYF
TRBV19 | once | CASSIAPGSGNTIYF
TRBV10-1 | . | CASSDLAGVGTDTQYF
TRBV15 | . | CATSRGGQLNTEAFF
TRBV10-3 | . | CAISQEQGAGQPQHF
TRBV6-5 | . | CASSGLHGYTF
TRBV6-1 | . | CASSEEDRALYETQYF
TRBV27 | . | CASKGAGVYNEQFF
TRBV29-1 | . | CSVEDEAATEAFF
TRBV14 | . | CASSQENPPREQYF
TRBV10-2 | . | CASSERGSDTEAFF
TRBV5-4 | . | CASSKGTGGSYEQYF
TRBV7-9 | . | CASSLDPNTEAFF
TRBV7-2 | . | CASSLATANEQFF
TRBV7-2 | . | CASSPGQGAGYGYTF
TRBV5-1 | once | CASSLGLAGEPVRTDTQYF
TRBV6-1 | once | CASSEWDNTGELFF
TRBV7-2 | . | CASSLVRLAGPLQETQYF
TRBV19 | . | CASRPSRTSGGAGTDTQYF
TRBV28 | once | CATRVGGGETQYF
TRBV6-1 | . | CASSEGTRQNEQFF
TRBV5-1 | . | CATTGGGKNTEAFF
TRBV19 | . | CASSRPGPNQPQHF
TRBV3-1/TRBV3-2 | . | CASSQDWLAGHPETQYF
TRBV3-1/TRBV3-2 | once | CASTKPGTAPYEQYF
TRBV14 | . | CASSRDRATYEQYF
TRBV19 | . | CASSFRGMNTEAFF
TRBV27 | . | CASSWGRGWEAFF
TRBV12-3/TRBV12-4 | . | CASHEYSGNTIYF
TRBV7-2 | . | CASSRSGGPTDTQYF
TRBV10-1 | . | CASSESGEETQYF
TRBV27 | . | CASSFFSGGAYNEQFF
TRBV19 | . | CASSIGGQVFTYEQYF
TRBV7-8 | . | CASSPQGRLNEKLFF
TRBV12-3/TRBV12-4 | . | CASSWGGELFF
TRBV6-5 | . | CATRPGQRGGYTF
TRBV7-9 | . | CASSLAPGGRDGYTF
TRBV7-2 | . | CASSFQRNGHEQFF